The present T cell receptor (beta chain) was sequenced within a study of T cell changes during pregnancy in multiple sclerosis. Clones were read by immunoSEQ multiplex PCR, and TCRdb kept only the in-frame ones, dropping some. The profile shows tens of thousands of clones, nearly 90% of them singletons. Trimming took 1 base from V and 2 from J, leaving 12 bases between them. Germline V gives CDR1 SGHNT, CDR2 YYREEE (reference sequence). The CDR3 sequence is 16 residues long. This clone is a singleton in its sample. This clonotype was sampled from a female donor in good health, enrolled as a control in a pregnancy study. This chain joins TRBV5-4 and TRBJ2-2; no firm D call. The source was peripheral blood, collected after pregnancy. The CDR3 DNA is TGTGCCAGCAGCTTGACACAGAATCTAAACACCGGGGAGCTGTTTTTT. Amino acids: CASSLTQNLNTGELFF.